Following are 20 T cell receptor beta chains from one sample sequenced in a study of cytomegalovirus exposure and HLA in healthy donors. The PCR used 60 Vbeta and 13 Jbeta primers. Clones were read by immunoSEQ multiplex PCR, and TCRdb kept only the in-frame ones, dropping some. The sample shows fewer than 250,000 clones, 81% of them seen only once. Sequenced sample: PBMCs. These receptor sequences come from a man aged 18 to 35 in good health and CMV-seronegative.

V usage is TRBV7-9 and J usage is TRBJ1-2; 7 nucleotides align to TRBD1. Trimming cost V 4 bases and J 7 bases; bases outside gene matches: 3. Germline loops: CDR1 SEHNR, CDR2 FQNEAQ (reference sequence). The CDR3 covers 12 residues. For the CDR3, the DNA is TGTGCCAGCAGCTCGCAGGGGGTTGGCTACACCTTC. It encodes CASSSQGVGYTF.

The rearrangement uses TRBV6-1 and TRBJ2-1; D is unclear. The CDR3 loop spans 15 amino acids. Germline V CDR1 and CDR2: MNHNS, SASEGT. The V end lost 2 bases, the J end lost 2 bases, and 10 bases lay between the germline ends. CDR3 nucleotides: TGTGCCAGCAGTGAACTTCCGGGTGCCTACAATGAGCAGTTCTTC. This translates into CASSELPGAYNEQFF.

The chain uses TRBV6-5 and TRBJ2-1; D possibly corresponds to TRBD2 (5 bases). The CDR3 has 13 residues. Germline-derived CDR1 and CDR2 are MNHEY and SVGAGI. The ends were cut back, 6 bases at V and 10 bases at J, with 16 bases in the middle. The CDR3 is CASRARLLQEQFF. The DNA for the CDR3 is TGTGCCAGCAGGGCTCGACTACTTCAAGAGCAGTTCTTC.

The rearrangement links TRBV6-1 to TRBJ1-3; D unclear. From germline, CDR1 is MNHNS and CDR2 SASEGT. The CDR3 is 11 amino acids. V was pared by 5 bases and J by 6 bases, with 5 bases between. The chain's CDR3 is CASSYLNTIYF. The CDR3 bases are TGTGCCAGCAGTTATCTAAACACCATATATTTT.

This clone was observed a single time. The junction shows a germline mismatch at one end, possibly a read error. In DNA, the CDR3 is TGTGCTAGCAGCCAGGGACTAGCGGGGGGCAGTCAGACCCAGTACTTC. Translating gives CASSQGLAGGSQTQYF. The V and J genes are TRBV7-7 and TRBJ2-5; 15 bases are a match to TRBD2. In germline, CDR1 is SSHAT, CDR2 FNYEAQ (reference sequence). This CDR3 comprises 16 residues.

This chain connects TRBV10-3 to TRBJ2-1; D gene ambiguous. Germline assignment: CDR1 ENHRY and CDR2 SYGVKD. V dropped 1 base and J dropped 8 bases, with 6 bases sitting between them. The CDR3 has 12 amino acids. CDR3 DNA sequence: TGTGCCATCAGTGAGTTGGGCGATGAGCAGTTCTTC. It specifies CAISELGDEQFF.

The CDR3 sequence is CASSLEGGQSYNEQFF. The CDR3, as DNA: TGTGCCAGCAGTTTAGAAGGGGGACAATCCTACAATGAGCAGTTCTTC. The rearrangement uses TRBV27 and TRBJ2-1; D might be TRBD1 (6 bases). Trimming cost V 2 bases and J 1 base, with 12 bases left between them. This CDR3 has 16 residues. Germline lookup yields CDR1 MNHEY and CDR2 SMNVEV (reference sequence).

This clone was detected only a few times. The J gene is TRBJ1-2, the V gene TRBV11-2, with TRBD1 as a possible D gene (5 bases). Trimming took off 1 base at V and 4 bases at J, with 10 bases between the two ends. Per germline, CDR1 SGHAT and CDR2 FQNNGV. This CDR3 contains 14 residues. The CDR3 reads CASSLGQGSYGYTF. Written as DNA, the CDR3 is TGTGCCAGCAGCTTAGGGCAGGGAAGCTATGGCTACACCTTC.

The chain has TRBV18 and TRBJ1-1, with D uncertain. The CDR3 length is 12 residues. The germline V and J ends were trimmed by 0 bases and 8 bases, with 7 bases remaining between them. Germline V gene sequence: CDR1 KGHSH, CDR2 LQKENI. The CDR3 here is CASSPPSREAFF. CDR3 bases: TGTGCCAGCTCACCACCGTCCAGGGAAGCTTTCTTT.

The chain couples TRBV5-1 to TRBJ2-3; a weak D match, TRBD1 (6 bases). The V gene lost 7 bases and the J gene lost 4 bases, with 19 bases spanning the gap. Germline V gene data show CDR1 as SGHRS and CDR2 as YFSETQ. This CDR3 is 15 amino acids long. Here the CDR3 reads CASGLQGQGPDTQYF. CDR3 nucleotide sequence: TGCGCCAGCGGCCTACAGGGACAAGGGCCAGATACGCAGTATTTT. Combining the CDR3 with reference TRBV5-1 and TRBJ2-3 gives the whole variable domain KAGVTQTPRYLIKTRGQQVTLSCSPISGHRSVSWYQQTPGQGLQFLFEYFSETQRNKGNFPGRFSGRQFSNSRSEMNVSTLELGDSALYLCASGLQGQGPDTQYFGPGTRLTVL.

The V and J genes are TRBV18 and TRBJ2-7; 11 bases are shared with TRBD2. Germline CDR1 KGHSH, CDR2 LQKENI. V lost 2 bases and J lost 2; bases outside the gene matches: 5. This CDR3 is 16 amino acids long. The CDR3 nucleotides read TGTGCCAGCTCACCAGGACTAGCGGGTCATACCTACGAGCAGTACTTC. It specifies CASSPGLAGHTYEQYF. The full variable domain, with the rest looked up from reference TRBV18 and TRBJ2-7, is NAGVMQNPRHLVRRRGQEARLRCSPMKGHSHVYWYRQLPEEGLKFMVYLQKENIIDESGMPKERFSAEFPKEGPSILRIQQVVRGDSAAYFCASSPGLAGHTYEQYFGPGTRLTVT.

This chain links TRBV7-9 with TRBJ2-5; TRBD2 matches 9 bases. The germline V gene encodes CDR1 SEHNR and CDR2 FQNEAQ (reference sequence). The CDR3 spans 15 residues. V dropped 2 bases and J dropped 5; count of bases not matched to a gene: 6. The CDR3 DNA reads as TGTGCCAGCAGCTTAAAGCGGGGGGAGCTGGAGACCCAGTACTTC. Encoded protein: CASSLKRGELETQYF.

The chain links TRBV7-2 to TRBJ1-5; 7 nucleotides match TRBD1. The germline CDR1 and CDR2 sequences are SGHTA and FQGNSA. The trim removed 6 bases at V and 5 bases at J, leaving 10 bases unmatched. The CDR3 contains 15 residues. In DNA, the CDR3 is TGTGCCAGCAGTTCGCGACAGGGCCGGGATCAGCCCCAGCATTTT. Translating it yields CASSSRQGRDQPQHF.

The rearrangement links TRBV6-6 to TRBJ1-4; D is undetermined. This CDR3 has 15 amino acids. Trimming shortened V by 2 bases and J by 4 bases, and 11 bases separated the two germline ends. Looked up from germline, CDR1 is MNHNY and CDR2 is SVGAGI (reference sequence). For the CDR3, the DNA is TGTGCCAGCAGTTACACGACCGCGGGTAATGAAAAACTGTTTTTT. This encodes CASSYTTAGNEKLFF.

This rearrangement joins TRBV5-1 to TRBJ2-1, with 10 bases fitting TRBD1. The germline CDR1 and CDR2 sequences are SGHRS and YFSETQ. This CDR3 is 17 amino acids long. V gave up 2 bases and J gave up 5 bases; unmatched junction bases: 10. The CDR3 spells CASSFRQGAIFDNEQFF. DNA for the CDR3: TGCGCCAGCAGCTTTCGACAGGGGGCAATTTTTGACAATGAGCAGTTCTTC. Full variable domain (rest looked up from reference TRBV5-1 and TRBJ2-1): KAGVTQTPRYLIKTRGQQVTLSCSPISGHRSVSWYQQTPGQGLQFLFEYFSETQRNKGNFPGRFSGRQFSNSRSEMNVSTLELGDSALYLCASSFRQGAIFDNEQFFGPGTRLTVL.

V is TRBV7-2 and J is TRBJ2-3; TRBD1 matches 7 bases. The V and J ends lost 5 bases and 8 bases, in that order; junction bases with no gene match: 4. The CDR3 loop spans 12 amino acids. In germline, CDR1 is SGHTA, CDR2 FQGNSA. In DNA, the CDR3 is TGTGCCAGCAGCCCCCGACAGGGTACGCAGTATTTT. It specifies CASSPRQGTQYF.

V gene TRBV6-5 combines with J gene TRBJ1-4; 8 bases fit TRBD1. The V gene's germline CDR1 is MNHEY and CDR2 SVGAGI. J was trimmed by 8 bases and V by 2 bases; bases with no gene match: 7. The CDR3 is 15 amino acids. The CDR3 region has the DNA TGTGCCAGCAGTTACGACCGGACAGGGCGGGAAAAACTGTTTTTT. This translates into CASSYDRTGREKLFF.

The chain couples TRBV10-3 to TRBJ1-1; possibly TRBD1 for D (6 bases). V shed 6 bases and J shed 0 bases, with 14 bases lying between them. Germline CDR1 and CDR2: ENHRY and SYGVKD. The CDR3 length is 15 residues. CDR3 DNA sequence: TGTGCCATCAGGTCGGCAGGGGCATTGAACACTGAAGCTTTCTTT. Translation gives CAIRSAGALNTEAFF.

The chain recombines TRBV5-1 with TRBJ2-7; a possible D gene is TRBD1 (6 bases). The CDR3 is 14 residues long. The V and J ends lost 1 base and 3 bases respectively, with 11 bases between them. Germline-derived CDR1 and CDR2 are SGHRS and YFSETQ. CDR3 bases: TGCGCCAGCAGCTTGCAGGGGCGAAACTACGAGCAGTACTTC. It codes for CASSLQGRNYEQYF.

In DNA form, the CDR3 reads TGTGCCAGCAGCTTCAGGGGTTATGGCTACACCTTC. Translated, it gives CASSFRGYGYTF. V usage is TRBV7-2 and J usage is TRBJ1-2, with D tentatively TRBD1 (6 bases). Trimming removed 3 bases at V and 5 bases at J, with 7 bases between. Germline lookup yields CDR1 SGHTA and CDR2 FQGNSA. This CDR3 contains 12 residues.